One and the same sample provided the 5 T cell receptor beta chains below, sequenced in a study of blood T cell repertoires in COVID-19. The table came from immunoSEQ multiplex PCR; TCRdb's copy has only in-frame clones and leaves some out. Of 150,000 to 180,000 clones in the sample, roughly four fifths were seen once. Input material: peripheral blood. The source is a woman in her sixties or seventies with acute or convalescent COVID-19.

This chain joins TRBV27 and TRBJ1-5; TRBD1 is a possible D gene (6 bases). V lost 5 bases to trimming and J lost 0 bases, with 14 bases between them. The CDR3 length is 16 residues. The germline V gene has CDR1 MNHEY and CDR2 SMNVEV (reference sequence). The CDR3 bases are TGTGCCAGCAGTCAGGTAGGCAGGGGTAGCAATCAGCCCCAGCATTTT. Translation: CASSQVGRGSNQPQHF.

The V gene is TRBV11-2, the J gene TRBJ1-1, with 7 bases aligning to TRBD1. This CDR3 has 16 amino acids. The junction had 14 bases not matched to a gene; V was cut back by 5 bases and J by 5 bases. Germline-derived CDR1 and CDR2 are SGHAT and FQNNGV. The CDR3 coding sequence is TGTGCCAGCAGCCAGGGCCCAGACAGGGTTGGGACTGAAGCTTTCTTT. It is translated as CASSQGPDRVGTEAFF.

The rearrangement uses TRBV7-3 and TRBJ1-3; D possibly corresponds to TRBD1 (6 bases). Germline V gene lookup returns CDR1 SGHTA and CDR2 FQGTGA. Trimming removed 0 bases at V and 4 bases at J, with 13 bases between. The CDR3 is 16 residues long. This CDR3 is CASSLTGAGAGNTIYF. CDR3 in DNA: TGTGCCAGCAGCTTAACTGGAGCAGGGGCAGGAAACACCATATATTTT.

The V call is TRBV5-4, the J call TRBJ2-7; perhaps TRBD2 as D (6 bases). The CDR3 runs to 17 residues. V lost 4 bases and J lost 3, with 23 bases in between. The germline V gene encodes CDR1 SGHNT and CDR2 YYREEE (reference sequence). CDR3 DNA sequence: TGTGCCAGCAGCCTCTCCTCCGGTGGGGGGTTCCTCTACGAGCAGTACTTC. Protein sequence: CASSLSSGGGFLYEQYF.

The DNA of the CDR3 is TGTGCCAGCAGTTACTACCGGGTGGGGGGCTACGAGCAGTACTTC. Amino acids: CASSYYRVGGYEQYF. J is TRBJ2-7 and V is TRBV6-5, with D possibly TRBD2 on 6 matching bases. This CDR3 has 15 residues. Germline V lookup: CDR1 MNHEY, CDR2 SVGAGI. The V end lost 1 base, the J end lost 3 bases, and 13 bases lay between the germline ends.